The rows below give T cell receptor beta chains drawn from one sample of a study of cytomegalovirus exposure and HLA in healthy donors. Libraries were prepared by immunoSEQ multiplex PCR; TCRdb keeps only in-frame clonotypes and omits some of them. The sample lists 100,000 to 150,000 clones; over 90% were seen once. The sample comprised PBMCs. These receptors all come from a woman aged 18-29 years in good health and CMV-seronegative. Both conserved end residues are part of each CDR3. The D gene is left open where the match is weak. Only part of the rows carry a size: once, few, many, or a class if the clone is expanded.

D gene	V gene	J gene	clone size	CDR3 DNA	CDR3 protein
NA	TRBV30	TRBJ1-1	NA	TGTGCCTGGAGCCCGGGGGGGGCCGGCGAAGCTTTCTTT	CAWSPGGAGEAFF
NA	TRBV10-2	TRBJ2-3	NA	TGCGCCAGCAGTGGATCCAGGTCCACAGATACGCAGTATTTT	CASSGSRSTDTQYF
NA	TRBV9	TRBJ1-3	NA	TGTGCCAGCAGCCCTCATATAGACTCTGGAAACACCATATATTTT	CASSPHIDSGNTIYF
NA	TRBV6-1	TRBJ1-1	NA	TGTGCCAGCAGTGAACAGGTTGAAGCTTTCTTT	CASSEQVEAFF
TRBD1	TRBV9	TRBJ1-3	NA	TGTGCCAGCAGTGCACAGGGGGGTATGATCTCTGGAAACACCATATATTTT	CASSAQGGMISGNTIYF
NA	TRBV7-9	TRBJ2-5	NA	TGTGCCAGCAGCGCGGGACTTCAAGAGACCCAGTACTTC	CASSAGLQETQYF
NA	TRBV10-2	TRBJ1-1	NA	TGCGCCAGCCAACCCGGGTGGGGGCAGTTGAACACTGAAGCTTTCTTT	CASQPGWGQLNTEAFF
NA	TRBV6-6	TRBJ2-5	NA	TGTGCCAGCAGTTACGGCCTTTCGCGGAGGGAGACCCAGTACTTC	CASSYGLSRRETQYF
NA	TRBV7-8	TRBJ2-7	NA	TGTGCCAGCAGCACAGGCTACGAGCAGTACTTC	CASSTGYEQYF
NA	TRBV5-4	TRBJ2-1	NA	TGTGCCAGCAGTTCTACAGGTATTGGAGGGAATGAGCAGTTCTTC	CASSSTGIGGNEQFF
TRBD2	TRBV7-9	TRBJ2-6	NA	TGTGCCAGCACCATGGGGGGGGCTGGGGCCAACGTCCTGACTTTC	CASTMGGAGANVLTF
NA	TRBV15	TRBJ1-5	NA	TGTGCCACCAGCAGAGGGGCGACAGTCAATCAGCCCCAGCATTTT	CATSRGATVNQPQHF
NA	TRBV2	TRBJ2-1	NA	TGTGCCAGCACCTATGCCAATGAGCAGTTCTTC	CASTYANEQFF
TRBD1	TRBV6-1	TRBJ1-5	NA	TGTGCCAGCAGTGCCCAGGGACAGGGGGTCAGAGCCCAGCATTTT	CASSAQGQGVRAQHF
TRBD2	TRBV27	TRBJ2-1	NA	TGTGCCACCCAAGCGGGGACCTACAATGAGCAGTTCTTC	CATQAGTYNEQFF
TRBD1	TRBV7-2	TRBJ1-1	few	TGTGCCAGCAGCCGGAGGACAGGGGGGATGAACACTGAAGCTTTCTTT	CASSRRTGGMNTEAFF
NA	TRBV30	TRBJ2-7	NA	TGTGCCTGGAGTGTATACTACGAGCAGTACTTC	CAWSVYYEQYF
TRBD1	TRBV4-1	TRBJ1-5	NA	TGCGCCAGCAGCCAATGGGGGACAGGGGGGAATCAGCCCCAGCATTTT	CASSQWGTGGNQPQHF
NA	TRBV15	TRBJ2-1	NA	TGTGCCACCAGCCTAGCGCCCGACAATGAGCAGTTCTTC	CATSLAPDNEQFF
TRBD2	TRBV19	TRBJ2-2	once	TGTGCCAGTAGCACTAGCGGGGGGTCCTCGAACACCGGGGAGCTGTTTTTT	CASSTSGGSSNTGELFF
TRBD2	TRBV4-2	TRBJ2-1	once	TGTGCCAGCAGCCGCGGGCCGGGACTAGCGGGAAATGAGCAGTTCTTC	CASSRGPGLAGNEQFF
NA	TRBV2	TRBJ2-4	NA	TGTGCCAGCCTGCTTACCGTGCTCGGCATTCAGTACTTC	CASLLTVLGIQYF
TRBD1	TRBV15	TRBJ2-7	NA	TGTGCCACCAGCACCAGACCGGGACAGTTATCATCCTACGAGCAGTACTTC	CATSTRPGQLSSYEQYF
TRBD2	TRBV7-8	TRBJ2-7	NA	TGTGCCAGCAGCTTCGGCCAGCGGGAGGACCTCTACGAGCAGTACTTC	CASSFGQREDLYEQYF
NA	TRBV4-1	TRBJ2-7	NA	TGCGCCAGCAGCCCACCCAACAGCAGGGCCTACGAGCAGTACTTC	CASSPPNSRAYEQYF
TRBD2	TRBV2	TRBJ2-1	NA	TGTGCCAGCAGACTAGCGGGGGTCTACAATGAGCAGTTCTTC	CASRLAGVYNEQFF